This T cell receptor (beta chain) originates from a study of cytomegalovirus exposure and HLA in healthy donors. Study as a whole: Some 77 million unique TCRs from HLA-typed donors were held in an early release of data.

Primers: 60 Vbeta forward and 13 Jbeta reverse. Only in-frame clones appear in the TCRdb table, and some are missing; sequencing was by immunoSEQ multiplex PCR. The table lists approximately 100,000 clones, roughly a tenth of them singletons. Germline CDR1 and CDR2: PRHDT and FYEKMQ (reference sequence). The V end was cut by 5 bases, the J end by 5 bases, with 5 bases between. This CDR3 region has 11 residues. Regarding the study as a whole: It was 150 to 200 TCR beta chains that were listed as cytomegalovirus-associated.

As to this clone: As yet, its antigen is unknown.

This TCR was sampled from a man in his fifties or sixties in good health and CMV-seropositive. The rearrangement links TRBV13 to TRBJ2-3; D is possibly TRBD2 (5 bases). Sequencing was carried out using PBMCs. CDR3 loop: CASSRGDTQYF. The CDR3 DNA reads TGTGCCAGCAGCCGGGGAGATACGCAGTATTTT.